The 18 T cell receptor beta chains given below trace back to one sample, sequenced in a study of T cells in Graves' hyperthyroidism and ophthalmopathy. Amplification yielded TCR beta CDR3 regions, with RNA transcripts as the source. First-round RT-PCR with HTBI primers amplified the TCR CDR3 region. TCRdb analysed the multiplex PCR reads with MiXCR anew, one entry per CDR3 protein. The data show hundreds of thousands of distinct CDR3 sequences, around 15% seen once. The sample was blood. These receptors were collected from a woman in her thirties or forties with Graves' ophthalmopathy.

At least ten counts were recorded for this clonotype. CDR3 sequence reads: CASSPGGGVYEQYF. The CDR3 DNA follows: TGTGCCAGCAGCCCAGGGGGAGGTGTCTACGAGCAGTACTTC. The chain couples TRBV9 to TRBJ2-7; weak D call: TRBD1 (7 bases). The CDR3 loop spans 14 amino acids. The germline V gene encodes CDR1 SGDLS and CDR2 YYNGEE. V was cut by 4 bases and J by 3 bases, with 14 bases left in between.

This clonotype was counted at least ten times. The chain links TRBV27 to TRBJ1-5; weak D call: TRBD1 (5 bases). The ends were cut back, 6 bases at V and 7 bases at J, with 13 bases in the middle. Per germline, CDR1 MNHEY and CDR2 SMNVEV (reference sequence). This CDR3 has 13 amino acids. The CDR3 region is CASSFNRDQPQHF. In nucleotides, the CDR3 is TGTGCCAGCAGCTTCAACCGGGACCAGCCCCAGCATTTT.

This clonotype was detected ten times or more. The rearrangement links TRBV11-2 to TRBJ1-2, with D uncertain. Trimming pared 3 bases from V and 2 bases from J, leaving 7 bases between. Germline assignment: CDR1 SGHAT and CDR2 FQNNGV. This CDR3 spans 13 amino acids. CDR3 loop: CASSFATNYGYTF. CDR3 coding DNA: TGTGCCAGCAGCTTTGCAACCAACTATGGCTACACCTTC.

This clonotype was found a few times. The genes are TRBV7-2 and TRBJ2-5; D might be TRBD1 (6 bases). CDR3 length: 14 amino acids. Between the trimmed V and J ends, which lost 5 bases and 5 bases, there was a span of 15 bases. Germline CDR1 reads SGHTA; CDR2 reads FQGNSA. The CDR3 DNA reads as TGTGCCAGCAGCACCCATACTAGGGGGGAGACCCAGTACTTC. This gives the protein CASSTHTRGETQYF.

This clonotype was recorded at least ten times. Written as DNA, the CDR3 is TGTGCCAGCAGTGGCTGTCTCAGCGCCCCGGGTTGCTACGAGCAGTACTTC. It specifies CASSGCLSAPGCYEQYF. The chain recombines TRBV11-1 with TRBJ2-7; D call uncertain. Germline CDR1 reads SGHAT; CDR2 reads FQDESV (reference sequence). Trimming cost V 6 bases and J 3 bases, with 24 bases left between them. CDR3 length: 17 amino acids.

The chain links TRBV6-1 to TRBJ2-3; D assignment may be TRBD1 or TRBD2 (5 bases each). Between the trimmed V and J ends, which lost 4 bases and 6 bases, there was a span of 11 bases. Germline lookup yields CDR1 MNHNS and CDR2 SASEGT. The CDR3 is 13 amino acids. CDR3 DNA: TGTGCCAGCAGTGGGGGACGAGCGGATACGCAGTATTTT. Residues: CASSGGRADTQYF.

V gene TRBV7-2 combines with J gene TRBJ2-5; the D gene is possibly TRBD1 (5 bases). The germline V gene encodes CDR1 SGHTA and CDR2 FQGNSA. CDR3 length: 14 residues. With 4 bases removed from V and 3 bases from J, the gap between germline ends came to 12 bases. This CDR3 reads CASSSAPREETQYF. The CDR3 DNA reads TGTGCCAGCAGCTCCGCGCCCAGGGAAGAGACCCAGTACTTC.

In this sample, this clonotype turned up many times. CDR3 DNA: TGCGCCAGCAGCCAAGCCGCGGGGTTTGGAAACACCATATATTTT. It yields the protein CASSQAAGFGNTIYF. The chain uses TRBV4-1 and TRBJ1-3; D ambiguous. V shed 1 base and J shed 3 bases, with 10 bases lying between them. CDR3 length: 15 amino acids. Per the germline V gene, CDR1 is MGHRA and CDR2 is YSYEKL.

This clonotype was picked up many times. V usage is TRBV4-1 and J usage is TRBJ1-2; TRBD1 might be the D (5 bases). V lost 1 base and J lost 3, with 15 bases in between. CDR3 size: 16 residues. Germline V CDR1 and CDR2: MGHRA, YSYEKL. The CDR3 nucleotides read TGCGCCAGCAGCCAAGGAGAAGACAGTCAGTACTATGGCTACACCTTC. This encodes CASSQGEDSQYYGYTF.

This clonotype was counted ten times or more. The chain couples TRBV5-1 to TRBJ2-7; possible D gene TRBD1, 6 bases. Germline V lookup: CDR1 SGHRS, CDR2 YFSETQ. This CDR3 spans 13 amino acids. V shed 4 bases and J shed 1 base, with 9 bases lying between them. Here the CDR3 reads CASSAGQSYEQYF. DNA of the CDR3: TGCGCCAGCAGCGCCGGACAGTCCTACGAGCAGTACTTC.

The sample holds many counts of this clonotype. V usage is TRBV7-8 and J usage is TRBJ1-1; TRBD1 might be the D (5 bases). Germline CDR1 is SGHVS and CDR2 is FQNEAQ. This CDR3 has 15 amino acids. V was pared by 0 bases and J by 3 bases, with 11 bases between. For the CDR3, the DNA is TGTGCCAGCAGCTTAGCGGAGGCGGGGGACACTGAAGCTTTCTTT. This sequence encodes CASSLAEAGDTEAFF. Full variable domain (remainder filled in from reference TRBV7-8 and TRBJ1-1): GAGVSQSPRYKVAKRGQDVALRCDPISGHVSLFWYQQALGQGPEFLTYFQNEAQLDKSGLPSDRFFAERPEGSVSTLKIQRTQQEDSAVYLCASSLAEAGDTEAFFGQGTRLTVV.

This clonotype was detected ten times or more. The rearrangement uses TRBV20-1 and TRBJ2-7, with D possibly being TRBD1 or TRBD2 (5 bases each). The CDR3 runs to 13 residues. Per germline, CDR1 DFQATT and CDR2 SNEGSKA (reference sequence). The V end lost 5 bases, the J end lost 3 bases, and 14 bases lay between the germline ends. CDR3 region: CSARGPGDYEQYF. CDR3 DNA sequence: TGCAGTGCTCGGGGACCAGGAGACTACGAGCAGTACTTC.

This clonotype was counted at least ten times. The chain combines TRBV11-2 with TRBJ2-2; D not resolved. The CDR3 is made up of 15 amino acids. Germline CDR1 reads SGHAT; CDR2 reads FQNNGV. V lost 2 bases and J 1 base, leaving 8 bases between the germline ends. DNA for the CDR3: TGTGCCAGCAGCTTAAACGCTAGGAACACCGGGGAGCTGTTTTTT. This encodes CASSLNARNTGELFF.

This clonotype was seen at least ten times. This chain links TRBV29-1 with TRBJ2-7; TRBD2 matches 10 bases. The CDR3 spans 13 residues. Germline V gene lookup returns CDR1 SQVTM and CDR2 ANQGSEA. V dropped 7 bases and J dropped 2; count of bases not matched to a gene: 5. The CDR3 DNA sequence: TGCAGCGCGGCCGGGACTAGCGCCTACGAGCAGTACTTC. This encodes CSAAGTSAYEQYF.

This clonotype turned up a few times. The CDR3 DNA sequence: TGTGCCACGTCCCGGACAGGGGGGTTAAATGGCTACACCTTC. Translating it yields CATSRTGGLNGYTF. The chain employs TRBV6-2 or TRBV6-3 and TRBJ1-2; TRBD1 matches at 10 bases. Unmatched junction bases numbered 11, after V lost 10 bases and J lost 6 bases. This CDR3 has 14 amino acids. The germline gives CDR1 MNHEY, CDR2 SVGEGT.

This clonotype appeared many times. The rearrangement joins TRBV6-1 to TRBJ1-2, with D possibly being TRBD1 (6 bases). V was shortened by 7 bases and J by 3 bases, with 15 bases between the two germline ends. The CDR3 spans 14 residues. Germline-derived CDR1 and CDR2 are MNHNS and SASEGT. CDR3 DNA sequence: TGTGCCAGCACTCGAATGGCAGGGGACTATGGCTACACCTTC. Its translation: CASTRMAGDYGYTF.

CDR3 DNA: TGTGCCAGCAGTTCGCACCGGGACAGGGGCCACGAGCAGTACTTC. This encodes CASSSHRDRGHEQYF. The V call is TRBV12-3 or TRBV12-4, the J call TRBJ2-7; 10 bases agree with TRBD1. J gave up 5 bases and V 4 bases, and 8 bases lay outside the gene matches. The CDR3 is 15 residues long.

This clonotype has ten or more counts. This chain joins TRBV7-9 and TRBJ2-1; D gene ambiguous. V dropped 5 bases and J dropped 0 bases, with 5 bases sitting between them. CDR3 length equals 13 residues. Germline values: CDR1 SEHNR, CDR2 FQNEAQ (reference sequence). In DNA form, the CDR3 reads TGTGCCAGCAGCGCGGACTCCTACAATGAGCAGTTCTTC. Its protein product is CASSADSYNEQFF.